This TCR beta chain was sequenced during a study of cytomegalovirus exposure and HLA in healthy donors. Study-level information: It was reported in a later analysis that the same platform had been used for the roughly 110 validation repertoires as for the roughly 650 first-cohort repertoires.

The protocol was immunoSEQ multiplex PCR, while the TCRdb copy is restricted to in-frame clones and leaves out a portion. Among about 120,000 clones, approximately 90% were seen once, and the ten largest hold 1.5% to 2%. What was sequenced was PBMCs. The source of this sequence is a young woman in good health and CMV-seronegative.

The CDR3 nucleotides read TGTGCCAGTAGTCCCAACAGGGACGCTGGCTACACCTTC. Translated: CASSPNRDAGYTF. J is TRBJ1-2 and V is TRBV19, with D perhaps TRBD1 (6 bases). Germline CDR1 and CDR2: LNHDA and SQIVND (reference sequence). The ends were cut back, 5 bases at V and 7 bases at J, with 14 bases in the middle. The CDR3 is 13 residues long.